These 16 T cell receptor beta chains share one sample of origin, sequenced in a study of T cell changes during pregnancy in multiple sclerosis. The repertoire was sequenced with immunoSEQ multiplex PCR; TCRdb's copy has only in-frame clones and lacks some. Of 55,000 to 80,000 clones listed, around 90% are singletons. The sample in question was peripheral blood, obtained after pregnancy. These receptors were obtained from a female donor in good health, enrolled as a control in a pregnancy study.

This chain joins TRBV18 and TRBJ2-5; 10 positions match TRBD2. This CDR3 is built from 16 residues. V was pared by 2 bases and J by 0 bases, with 3 bases of the junction left unmatched. Germline V gives CDR1 KGHSH, CDR2 LQKENI. The CDR3, as DNA: TGTGCCAGCTCACCAACTAGCGGGGTGTACCAAGAGACCCAGTACTTC. Its translation: CASSPTSGVYQETQYF.

The chain links TRBV7-9 to TRBJ2-1; D may be TRBD2 (5 bases). Germline CDR1 SEHNR, CDR2 FQNEAQ (reference sequence). V dropped 4 bases and J dropped 7 bases, with 8 bases sitting between them. The CDR3 is made up of 12 amino acids. The CDR3 DNA sequence: TGTGCCAGCAGCTCACTAGAAAATGAGCAGTTCTTC. Translated, it gives CASSSLENEQFF.

The chain joins TRBV9 to TRBJ1-1; D is uncertain. The V end lost 3 bases, the J end lost 6 bases, and 12 bases lay between the germline ends. The CDR3 contains 13 residues. CDR1 is SGDLS and CDR2 is YYNGEE in the germline V gene. The CDR3 sequence: CASSASGRSEAFF. CDR3 DNA: TGTGCCAGCAGCGCCAGCGGTAGATCTGAAGCTTTCTTT.

The gene calls are TRBV5-4 and TRBJ2-7, with 11 bases that match TRBD1. The CDR3 sequence is 14 residues long. V lost 4 bases and J lost 5; bases outside the gene matches: 5. CDR1 and CDR2 (germline): SGHNT, YYREEE (reference sequence). The CDR3, as DNA: TGTGCCAGCAGCCCCGAGGGACAGGGGGACGAGCAGTACTTC. This gives the protein CASSPEGQGDEQYF. The full variable domain, with the rest looked up from reference TRBV5-4 and TRBJ2-7, is ETGVTQSPTHLIKTRGQQVTLRCSSQSGHNTVSWYQQALGQGPQFIFQYYREEENGRGNFPPRFSGLQFPNYSSELNVNALELDDSALYLCASSPEGQGDEQYFGPGTRLTVT.

This clone came up once. The chain carries TRBV5-6 and TRBJ2-3; 8 bases align to TRBD2. This CDR3 has 16 residues. Germline CDR1 SGHDT, CDR2 YYEEEE. V shed 1 base, J shed 2 bases, and the junction held 6 bases outside the gene matches. The CDR3 region has the DNA TGTGCCAGCAGCTTGTGGGCGGGGGGTGACACAGATACGCAGTATTTT. Protein: CASSLWAGGDTDTQYF.

The chain recombines TRBV27 with TRBJ1-1; TRBD1 aligns across 7 bases. The trim removed 5 bases at V and 4 bases at J, leaving 10 bases unmatched. The CDR3 length is 15 residues. Germline V gives CDR1 MNHEY, CDR2 SMNVEV (reference sequence). This CDR3 is CASSPPFGTATEAFF. CDR3 in DNA: TGTGCCAGCAGTCCCCCATTTGGGACAGCCACTGAAGCTTTCTTT.

The chain has TRBV6-5 and TRBJ1-6; D gene ambiguous. Trimming stripped 8 bases from V and 0 bases from J, with 8 bases between. This CDR3 is built from 14 residues. The germline CDR1 and CDR2 sequences are MNHEY and SVGAGI. CDR3 coding DNA: TGTGCCAGCCTAAGCTTCTCCTATAATTCACCCCTCCACTTT. Protein: CASLSFSYNSPLHF.

The chain employs TRBV6-5 and TRBJ2-1; maybe TRBD1 (6 bases). The V end was cut by 5 bases, the J end by 0 bases, with 11 bases between. The CDR3 has 15 residues. Germline V gene lookup returns CDR1 MNHEY and CDR2 SVGAGI. The CDR3 protein is CASSVDRSSYNEQFF. The CDR3 nucleotides are TGTGCCAGCAGTGTAGACAGGAGCTCCTACAATGAGCAGTTCTTC.

The CDR3 spells CASSPGRTGTGANVLTF. CDR3 bases: TGCGCCAGCAGCCCCGGCCGGACAGGGACCGGGGCCAACGTCCTGACTTTC. The chain joins TRBV5-1 to TRBJ2-6; 8 bases map to TRBD1. Germline-derived CDR1 and CDR2 are SGHRS and YFSETQ. The CDR3 loop spans 17 amino acids. J was trimmed by 4 bases and V by 4 bases; bases with no gene match: 10.

This chain connects TRBV6-5 to TRBJ1-3; TRBD1 matches 8 bases. The CDR3 runs to 16 residues. With 2 bases clipped from V and 4 bases from J, the junction kept 7 bases outside the gene matches. Looked up from germline, CDR1 is MNHEY and CDR2 is SVGAGI. The CDR3 region has the DNA TGTGCCAGCAGTTACGGGGGACAGGTCAACGGAAACACCATATATTTT. Its translation is CASSYGGQVNGNTIYF.

V gene TRBV29-1 combines with J gene TRBJ2-3; 8 nucleotides match TRBD2. The length of the CDR3 is 15 residues. V shed 6 bases and J 4 bases; nucleotides not matched to a gene: 12. Germline-derived CDR1 and CDR2 are SQVTM and ANQGSEA. DNA for the CDR3: TGCAGCGTCGTCCGGGGTAGCGGGATCTCAGATACGCAGTATTTT. Protein sequence: CSVVRGSGISDTQYF.

This rearrangement joins TRBV4-2 to TRBJ2-5, with 11 bases identical to TRBD2. The tail of the sequence fits TRBJ2-7 better, so the J call may be wrong. The germline V gene has CDR1 LGHNA and CDR2 YNFKEQ. The CDR3 covers 14 residues. The CDR3 loop is CASSRTSGRDEQYF. The DNA for the CDR3 is TGTGCCAGCAGCAGAACTAGCGGGAGAGACGAGCAGTACTTC.

This clone was seen more than once but under ten times. V gene TRBV18 combines with J gene TRBJ2-7; D remains unclear. CDR1 is KGHSH, CDR2 LQKENI, per germline. This CDR3 comprises 13 residues. Trimming removed 3 bases at V and 6 bases at J, with 12 bases between. The CDR3 bases are TGTGCCAGCTCACCCGACTCTCCGGGCGAGCAGTACTTC. This gives the protein CASSPDSPGEQYF.

V usage is TRBV7-2 and J usage is TRBJ2-1; 12 nucleotides align to TRBD2. CDR1 is SGHTA, CDR2 FQGNSA, per germline. The CDR3 runs 17 residues. V trimming: 4 bases; J trimming: 1 base; junction bases outside the gene matches: 5. As DNA, the CDR3 is TGTGCCAGCAGCTCGGGACTAGCGGGTTCTTCCTACAATGAGCAGTTCTTC. It codes for CASSSGLAGSSYNEQFF.

This chain links TRBV19 with TRBJ2-7; perhaps TRBD2 as D (7 bases). V lost 3 bases and J 7 bases, leaving 16 bases between the germline ends. CDR1 LNHDA and CDR2 SQIVND come from the germline V gene (reference sequence). The CDR3 sequence is 14 residues long. CDR3: CASSIGGGAIEQYF. CDR3 bases: TGTGCCAGTAGTATTGGTGGGGGGGCGATAGAGCAGTACTTC.

V is TRBV5-6 and J is TRBJ1-5, with D possibly being TRBD1 (6 bases). Germline-derived CDR1 and CDR2 are SGHDT and YYEEEE. Trimming took 6 bases from V and 7 from J, leaving 20 bases between them. This CDR3 contains 15 residues. CDR3: CASIAWGGQGQPQHF. CDR3 sequence (DNA): TGTGCCAGCATCGCCTGGGGGGGCCAAGGACAGCCCCAGCATTTT.